The present entry profiles one TCR beta chain with its context. The antigen remains unidentified. These data originate in a study of cytomegalovirus exposure and HLA in healthy donors. Overall study context: The roughly 110 validation repertoires matched the 500 to 750 first-cohort repertoires in platform, a later analysis reported. Regarding the study as a whole: Investigators reported 150 to 200 TCR beta chains as tied to cytomegalovirus. Rare sequences made up most TCRs, while some public TCRs were found in many donors. As confirmed in vitro, a few CMV-associated chains were specific for CMV antigens.

After removal of 4 bases from V and 5 bases from J, the junction contained 6 bases not matched to a gene. CDR1 is SGDLS and CDR2 is YYNGEE in the germline V gene. The CDR3 loop spans 14 amino acids. Data came from immunoSEQ multiplex PCR; TCRdb stores just in-frame clones and leaves some out. The sample has about 44,000 clones; over 85% are singletons. The TCR originated in a young woman in good health and CMV-seronegative. Sequenced sample: PBMCs. The chain links TRBV9 to TRBJ2-3; 8 nucleotides line up with TRBD2. Here the CDR3 DNA reads TGTGCCAGCAGCCCCGGGGGGGCCCTAGATACGCAGTATTTT. This gives the protein CASSPGGALDTQYF.